These T cell receptor beta chains were read from a single sample in a study of blood T cell repertoires in COVID-19. Using immunoSEQ multiplex PCR, the repertoire was profiled, and TCRdb retains in-frame clones only, with some absent. The table includes about 290,000 clones, under 90% detected once. The sequenced sample was peripheral blood. These receptors were taken from a woman in her thirties with COVID-19, enrolled during active disease. CDR3s include the opening cysteine and the closing phenylalanine or tryptophan. Size is stated for part of the rows, as once, few or many counts, or as a class when the clone is expanded.

NA,14,TRBJ2-2,TRBV27,CASSLDRAVGELFF
NA,18,TRBJ2-3,TRBV4-1,CASSHDARLAGGKDTQYF
NA,16,TRBJ1-3,TRBV5-4,CASSLDRHHSGNTIYF
NA,16,TRBJ2-2,TRBV15,CATSRVQGGFTGELFF
once,14,TRBJ2-7,TRBV6-5,CASSFNDRTNEQYF
NA,15,TRBJ2-1,TRBV5-3,CARSLNGRTYNEQFF
NA,16,TRBJ2-7,TRBV3-1/TRBV3-2,CASSQDAGGQLYEQYF
NA,15,TRBJ2-5,TRBV7-9,CASSFVGGVIETQYF
NA,16,TRBJ1-5,TRBV6-5,CASSYSMDARGGPQHF
NA,14,TRBJ2-7,TRBV5-1,CASSPGGTPYEQYF
NA,15,TRBJ2-1,TRBV5-3,CARTWGDSFYNEQFF
NA,13,TRBJ1-4,TRBV10-1,CASSARVNEKLFF
NA,12,TRBJ2-2,TRBV19,CASSYGGGELFF
NA,14,TRBJ1-1,TRBV5-5,CASNPPSERTEAFF
NA,12,TRBJ2-7,TRBV29-1,CSVVGQLYEQYF
NA,13,TRBJ1-2,TRBV28,CASSQDSLYGYTF
NA,16,TRBJ1-6,TRBV5-6,CASSSSRQGINSPLHF
NA,18,TRBJ1-4,TRBV14,CASSRRHRGSATNEKLFF
NA,11,TRBJ1-1,TRBV12-3/TRBV12-4,CASGGGSEAFF
NA,14,TRBJ1-1,TRBV5-6,CASSPGPGETEAFF
NA,12,TRBJ2-1,TRBV27,CASSLPSDEQFF
NA,17,TRBJ1-2,TRBV5-1,CASSVTGTGYRDYGYTF
NA,16,TRBJ1-2,TRBV2,CASSLDSSALYYGYTF
NA,14,TRBJ2-3,TRBV5-1,CASSPGTSADTQYF
NA,16,TRBJ2-2,TRBV5-1,CASSSTGGSWGGELFF
NA,14,TRBJ1-1,TRBV28,CASSLQGANTEAFF
NA,16,TRBJ2-4,TRBV18,CASSPSRAVGVNIQYF
once,16,TRBJ2-2,TRBV24-1,CATSDSAGGDTGELFF
NA,12,TRBJ1-5,TRBV4-2,CASSQDGLSQHF
NA,15,TRBJ1-1,TRBV5-1,CASREGQNMNTEAFF
NA,11,TRBJ2-7,TRBV10-3,CAIGSTYEQYF
NA,14,TRBJ2-7,TRBV5-4,CASSIPHYPYEQYF
NA,14,TRBJ2-1,TRBV3-1/TRBV3-2,CASSHRGGINEQFF
NA,14,TRBJ1-3,TRBV11-2,CASSPDSSGNTIYF
few,14,TRBJ2-7,TRBV11-2,CASSWTSGDHEQYF
NA,13,TRBJ2-7,TRBV5-5,CGSAQGVSYEQYF